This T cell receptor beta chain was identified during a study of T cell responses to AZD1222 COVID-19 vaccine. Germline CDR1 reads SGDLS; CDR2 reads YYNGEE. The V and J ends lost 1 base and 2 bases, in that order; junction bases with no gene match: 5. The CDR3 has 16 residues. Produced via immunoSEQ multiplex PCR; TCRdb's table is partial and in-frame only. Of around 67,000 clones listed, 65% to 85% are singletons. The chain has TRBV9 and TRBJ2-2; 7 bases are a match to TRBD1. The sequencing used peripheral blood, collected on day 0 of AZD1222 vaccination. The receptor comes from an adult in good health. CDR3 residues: CASSVRGQVNTGELFF. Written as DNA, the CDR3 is TGTGCCAGCAGCGTAAGGGGGCAGGTAAACACCGGGGAGCTGTTTTTT.